This T cell receptor beta chain was found in a study of blood T cell repertoires in COVID-19. For the study at large: Nucleic acid was either cDNA or gDNA, and it came from T cells, B-cell-depleted T cells, or PBMCs.

Only a few counts were recorded for this clone. TCRdb's table, derived via immunoSEQ multiplex PCR, lists solely in-frame clones and lacks some. The sample lists roughly 250,000 clones, 70% to 85% seen once, with more than 8% in the top ten. Trimming stripped 5 bases from V and 4 bases from J, with 18 bases between. Per germline, CDR1 LNHDA and CDR2 SQIVND (reference sequence). There are 16 residues in the CDR3. Sequencing was done on a sample of peripheral blood. V and J are TRBV19 and TRBJ1-5; D unresolved. This clonotype was obtained from a woman aged 80 or over with acute or convalescent COVID-19. The CDR3 protein is CASSSKKAGVNQPQHF. The CDR3 region has the DNA TGTGCCAGTAGTTCAAAAAAGGCCGGAGTGAATCAGCCCCAGCATTTT.